This T cell receptor beta chain derives from a study of blood T cell repertoires in COVID-19. Only in-frame clones appear in the TCRdb table, and some are missing; sequencing was by immunoSEQ multiplex PCR. The sample lists some 510,000 clones, roughly 88% occurring once. CDR1 is SGHVS, CDR2 FNYEAQ, per germline. CDR3 length: 16 amino acids. V trimming: 1 base; J trimming: 6 bases; junction bases outside the gene matches: 8. Participants reported their clinical history, and cohort assignment relied on those reports. Cohort 3 donors were reported recovered after two negative PCRs, clearance, or symptom resolution.

The chain links TRBV7-6 to TRBJ2-3; 9 nucleotides agree with TRBD2. This TCR came from a woman aged 40 to 49 who had recovered from COVID-19. Material for sequencing was PBMCs or T cells enriched from blood (not recorded which). CDR3 residues: CASSLGGGRALDTQYF. The CDR3 DNA reads TGTGCCAGCAGCTTAGGTGGCGGGAGGGCCCTGGATACGCAGTATTTT. Full variable domain (rest looked up from reference TRBV7-6 and TRBJ2-3): GAGVSQSPRYKVTKRGQDVALRCDPISGHVSLYWYRQALGQGPEFLTYFNYEAQQDKSGLPNDRFSAERPEGSISTLTIQRTEQRDSAMYRCASSLGGGRALDTQYFGPGTRLTVL.